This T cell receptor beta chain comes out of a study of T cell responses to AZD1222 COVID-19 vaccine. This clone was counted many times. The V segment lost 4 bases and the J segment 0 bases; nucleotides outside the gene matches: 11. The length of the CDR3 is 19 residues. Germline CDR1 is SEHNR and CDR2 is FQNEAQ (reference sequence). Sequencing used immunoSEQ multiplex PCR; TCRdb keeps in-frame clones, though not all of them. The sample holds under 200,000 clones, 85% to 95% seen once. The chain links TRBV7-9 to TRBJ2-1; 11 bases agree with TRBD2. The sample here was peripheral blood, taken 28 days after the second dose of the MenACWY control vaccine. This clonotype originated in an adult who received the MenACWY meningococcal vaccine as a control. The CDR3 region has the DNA TGTGCCAGCAGCTCCCAACCCGTTACTAGCGGGAGCTCCTACAATGAGCAGTTCTTC. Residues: CASSSQPVTSGSSYNEQFF.